This entry concerns a single TCR beta chain. Assay used: immunoSEQ multiplex PCR; TCRdb lists only in-frame clones, some missing. This table holds approximately 85,000 clones, about 81% found once. The data were obtained in a study of blood T cell repertoires in COVID-19. CDR1 SGHTA and CDR2 FQGTGA come from the germline V gene. CDR3 size: 17 residues. The V gene end was trimmed by 5 bases and the J gene end by 5 bases; junction bases not matched to a gene: 11. Sequencing input: peripheral blood. The V gene is TRBV7-3, the J gene TRBJ2-3, with 12 bases aligning to TRBD2. The clonotype was recovered from a human donor in a cohort sampled during active COVID-19. The CDR3 protein is CASSQRASGGALDTQYF. The CDR3, as DNA: TGTGCCAGCAGCCAGCGGGCTAGCGGGGGGGCCCTAGATACGCAGTATTTT. Full variable domain (rest looked up from reference TRBV7-3 and TRBJ2-3): GAGVSQTPSNKVTEKGKYVELRCDPISGHTALYWYRQSLGQGPEFLIYFQGTGAADDSGLPNDRFFAVRPEGSVSTLKIQRTERGDSAVYLCASSQRASGGALDTQYFGPGTRLTVL.